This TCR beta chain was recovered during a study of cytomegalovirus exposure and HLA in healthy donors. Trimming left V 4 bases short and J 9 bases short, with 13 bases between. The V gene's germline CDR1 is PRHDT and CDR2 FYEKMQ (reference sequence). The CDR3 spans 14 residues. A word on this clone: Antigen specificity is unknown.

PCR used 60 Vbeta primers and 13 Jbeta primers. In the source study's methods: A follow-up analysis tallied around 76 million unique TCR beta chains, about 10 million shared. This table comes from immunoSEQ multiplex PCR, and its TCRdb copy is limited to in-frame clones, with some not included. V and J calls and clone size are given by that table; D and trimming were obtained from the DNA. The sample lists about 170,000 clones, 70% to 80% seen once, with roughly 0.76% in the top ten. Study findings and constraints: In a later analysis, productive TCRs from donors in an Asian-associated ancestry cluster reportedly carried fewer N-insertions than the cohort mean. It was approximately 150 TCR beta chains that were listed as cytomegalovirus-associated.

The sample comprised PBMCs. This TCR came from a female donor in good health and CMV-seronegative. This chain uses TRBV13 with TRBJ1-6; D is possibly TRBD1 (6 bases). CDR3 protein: CASSSGQNSSPLHF. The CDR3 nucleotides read TGTGCCAGCAGCTCCGGACAGAATAGTTCACCCCTCCACTTT.